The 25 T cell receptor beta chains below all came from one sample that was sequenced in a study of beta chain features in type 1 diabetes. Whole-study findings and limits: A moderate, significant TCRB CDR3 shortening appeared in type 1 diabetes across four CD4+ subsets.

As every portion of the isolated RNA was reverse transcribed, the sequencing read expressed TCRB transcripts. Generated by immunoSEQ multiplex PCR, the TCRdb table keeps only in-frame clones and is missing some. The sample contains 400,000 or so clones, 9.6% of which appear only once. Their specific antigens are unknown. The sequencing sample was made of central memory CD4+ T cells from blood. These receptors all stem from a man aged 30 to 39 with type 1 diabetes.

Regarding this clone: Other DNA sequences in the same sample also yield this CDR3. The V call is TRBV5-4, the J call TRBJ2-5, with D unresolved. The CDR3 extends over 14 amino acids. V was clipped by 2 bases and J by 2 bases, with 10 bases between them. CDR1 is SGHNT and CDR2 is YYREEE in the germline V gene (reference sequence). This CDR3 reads CASSLAQTQETQYF. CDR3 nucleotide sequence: TGTGCCAGCAGCTTAGCCCAGACACAAGAGACCCAGTACTTC.

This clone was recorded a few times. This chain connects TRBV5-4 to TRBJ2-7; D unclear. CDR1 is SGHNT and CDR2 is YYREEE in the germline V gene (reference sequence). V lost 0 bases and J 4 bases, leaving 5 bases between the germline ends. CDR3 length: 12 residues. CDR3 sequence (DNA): TGTGCCAGCAGCTTGGCCCAATACGAGCAGTACTTC. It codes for CASSLAQYEQYF.

The DNA of the CDR3 is TGTGCCAGCAGTTACTCGAGCCCTAGCGGAAGCTACGAGCAGTACTTC. It translates to CASSYSSPSGSYEQYF. The chain has TRBV6-5 and TRBJ2-7; 7 nucleotides agree with TRBD2. CDR1 MNHEY and CDR2 SVGAGI come from the germline V gene. CDR3 length equals 16 residues. Trimming removed 0 bases from V and 3 bases from J; junction bases left unmatched: 8.

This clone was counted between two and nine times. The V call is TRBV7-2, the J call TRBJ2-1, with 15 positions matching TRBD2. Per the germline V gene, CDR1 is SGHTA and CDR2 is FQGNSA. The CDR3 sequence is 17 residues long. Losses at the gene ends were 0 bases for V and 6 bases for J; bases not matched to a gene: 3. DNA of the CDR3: TGTGCCAGCAGCTTAGCAGGGGGACTAGCGGGAGGCAATGAGCAGTTCTTC. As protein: CASSLAGGLAGGNEQFF.

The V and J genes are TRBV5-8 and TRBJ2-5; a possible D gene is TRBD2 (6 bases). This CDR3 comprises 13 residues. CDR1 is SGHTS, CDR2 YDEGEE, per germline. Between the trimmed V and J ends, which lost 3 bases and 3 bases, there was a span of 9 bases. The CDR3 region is CASSWGVKETQYF. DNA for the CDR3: TGTGCCAGCAGCTGGGGGGTAAAAGAGACCCAGTACTTC. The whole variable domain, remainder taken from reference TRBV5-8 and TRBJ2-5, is EAGVTQSPTHLIKTRGQQATLRCSPISGHTSVYWYQQALGLGLQFLLWYDEGEERNRGNFPPRFSGRQFPNYSSELNVNALELEDSALYLCASSWGVKETQYFGPGTRLLVL.

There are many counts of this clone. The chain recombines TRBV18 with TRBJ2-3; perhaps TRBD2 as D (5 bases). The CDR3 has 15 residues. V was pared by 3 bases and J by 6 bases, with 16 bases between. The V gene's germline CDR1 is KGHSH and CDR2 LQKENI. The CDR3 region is CASSPIGMRMDTQYF. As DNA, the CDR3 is TGTGCCAGCTCACCGATCGGGATGCGTATGGATACGCAGTATTTT.

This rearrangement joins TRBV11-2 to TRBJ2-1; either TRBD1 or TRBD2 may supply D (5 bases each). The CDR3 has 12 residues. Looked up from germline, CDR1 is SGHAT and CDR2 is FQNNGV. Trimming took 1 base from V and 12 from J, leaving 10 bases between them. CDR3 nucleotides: TGTGCCAGCAGCTTAGTGAGGGGATCGCAGTTCTTC. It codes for CASSLVRGSQFF.

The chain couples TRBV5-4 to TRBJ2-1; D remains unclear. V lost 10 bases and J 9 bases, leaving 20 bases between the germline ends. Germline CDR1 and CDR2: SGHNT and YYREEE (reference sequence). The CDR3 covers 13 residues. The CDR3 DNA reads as TGTGCCGATCAAGCTGACCCGACGGCTGAGCAGTTCTTC. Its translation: CADQADPTAEQFF.

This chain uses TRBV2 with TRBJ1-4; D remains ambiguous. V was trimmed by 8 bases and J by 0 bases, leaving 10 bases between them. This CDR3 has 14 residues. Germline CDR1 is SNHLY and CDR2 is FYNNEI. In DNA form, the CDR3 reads TGTGCCAGCTCCCTACTTACAACTAATGAAAAACTGTTTTTT. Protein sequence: CASSLLTTNEKLFF.

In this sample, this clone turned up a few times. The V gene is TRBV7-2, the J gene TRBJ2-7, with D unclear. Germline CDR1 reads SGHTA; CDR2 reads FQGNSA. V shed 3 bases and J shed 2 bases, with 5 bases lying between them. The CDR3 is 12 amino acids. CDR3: CASSLRPYEQYF. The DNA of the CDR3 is TGTGCCAGCAGCTTGAGACCCTACGAGCAGTACTTC.

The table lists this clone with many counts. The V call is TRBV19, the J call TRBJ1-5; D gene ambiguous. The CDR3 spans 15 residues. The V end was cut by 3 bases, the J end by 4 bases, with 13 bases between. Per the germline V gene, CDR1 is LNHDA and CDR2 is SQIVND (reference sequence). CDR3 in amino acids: CASSIIIGPNQPQHF. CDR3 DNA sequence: TGTGCCAGTAGTATTATCATCGGGCCAAATCAGCCCCAGCATTTT.

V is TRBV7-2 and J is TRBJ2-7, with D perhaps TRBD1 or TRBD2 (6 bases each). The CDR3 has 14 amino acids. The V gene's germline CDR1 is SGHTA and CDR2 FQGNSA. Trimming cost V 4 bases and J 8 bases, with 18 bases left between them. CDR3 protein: CASSSLQRGAKQYF. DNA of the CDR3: TGTGCCAGCAGCTCCCTTCAAAGGGGGGCCAAGCAGTACTTC. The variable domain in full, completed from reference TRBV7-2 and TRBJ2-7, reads GAGVSQSPSNKVTEKGKDVELRCDPISGHTALYWYRQSLGQGLEFLIYFQGNSAPDKSGLPSDRFSAERTGGSVSTLTIQRTQQEDSAVYLCASSSLQRGAKQYFGPGTRLTVT.

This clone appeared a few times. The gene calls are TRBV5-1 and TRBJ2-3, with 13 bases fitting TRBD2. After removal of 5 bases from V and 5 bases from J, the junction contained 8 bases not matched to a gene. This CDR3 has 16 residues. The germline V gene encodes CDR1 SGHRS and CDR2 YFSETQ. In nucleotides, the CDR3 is TGCGCCAGCAGACATCCGGGACTAGCGGGGAAAGATACGCAGTATTTT. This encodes CASRHPGLAGKDTQYF.

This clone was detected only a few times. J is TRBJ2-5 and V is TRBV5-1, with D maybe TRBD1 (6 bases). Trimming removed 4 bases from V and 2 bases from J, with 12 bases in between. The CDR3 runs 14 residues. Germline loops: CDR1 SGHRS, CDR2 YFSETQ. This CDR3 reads CASSQRTDQETQYF. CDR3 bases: TGCGCCAGCAGCCAGCGGACAGATCAAGAGACCCAGTACTTC.

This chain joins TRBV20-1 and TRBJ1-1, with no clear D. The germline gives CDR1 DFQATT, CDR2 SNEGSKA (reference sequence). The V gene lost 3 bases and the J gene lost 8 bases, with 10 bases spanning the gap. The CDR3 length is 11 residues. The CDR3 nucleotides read TGCAGTGCTAGCATCGTAGAAGAAGCTTTCTTT. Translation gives CSASIVEEAFF.

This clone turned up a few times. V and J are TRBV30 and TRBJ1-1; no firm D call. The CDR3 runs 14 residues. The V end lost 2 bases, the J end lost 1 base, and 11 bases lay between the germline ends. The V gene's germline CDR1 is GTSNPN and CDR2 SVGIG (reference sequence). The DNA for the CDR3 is TGTGCCTGGAGTCGATCAGTTACGAACACTGAAGCTTTCTTT. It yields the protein CAWSRSVTNTEAFF.

CDR3 amino acids: CASNWGTSGRAITDTQYF. In DNA, the CDR3 is TGTGCCAGCAACTGGGGGACTAGCGGGAGGGCCATCACAGATACGCAGTATTTT. The chain is built from TRBV5-4 and TRBJ2-3; TRBD2 aligns across 16 bases. CDR1 is SGHNT and CDR2 is YYREEE in the germline V gene (reference sequence). V gave up 6 bases and J gave up 2 bases; unmatched junction bases: 9. This CDR3 region has 18 residues.

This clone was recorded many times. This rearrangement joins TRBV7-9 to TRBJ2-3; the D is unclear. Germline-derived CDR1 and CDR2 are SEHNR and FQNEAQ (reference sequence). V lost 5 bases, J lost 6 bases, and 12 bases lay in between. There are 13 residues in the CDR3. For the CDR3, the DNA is TGTGCCAGCAGCCCTGGTCGGGCCGATACGCAGTATTTT. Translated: CASSPGRADTQYF.

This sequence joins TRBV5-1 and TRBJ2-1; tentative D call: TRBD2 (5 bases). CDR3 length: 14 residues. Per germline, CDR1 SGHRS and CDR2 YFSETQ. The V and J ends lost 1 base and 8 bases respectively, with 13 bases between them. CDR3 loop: CASSLQASWDEQFF. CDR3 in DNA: TGCGCCAGCAGCTTGCAGGCTAGCTGGGATGAGCAGTTCTTC.

In DNA form, the CDR3 reads TGTGCCACCAGCAGAGGACAGTCCGGGGAGCTGTTTTTT. Protein sequence: CATSRGQSGELFF. The rearrangement uses TRBV15 and TRBJ2-2, with D tentatively TRBD1 (5 bases). In germline, CDR1 is LNHNV, CDR2 YYDKDF (reference sequence). The V end lost 1 base, the J end lost 6 bases, and 6 bases lay between the germline ends. The CDR3 contains 13 residues.

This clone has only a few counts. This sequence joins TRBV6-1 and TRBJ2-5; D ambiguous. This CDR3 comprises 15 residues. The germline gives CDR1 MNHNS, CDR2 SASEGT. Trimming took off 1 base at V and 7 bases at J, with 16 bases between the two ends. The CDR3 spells CASSEVVQSRVTQYF. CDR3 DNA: TGTGCCAGCAGTGAAGTAGTACAGTCAAGAGTGACCCAGTACTTC.

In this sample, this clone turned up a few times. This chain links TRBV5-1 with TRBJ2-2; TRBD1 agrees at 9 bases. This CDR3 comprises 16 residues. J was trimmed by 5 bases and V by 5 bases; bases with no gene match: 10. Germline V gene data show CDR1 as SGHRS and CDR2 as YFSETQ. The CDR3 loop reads CASRLWGQGTTGELFF. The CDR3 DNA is TGCGCCAGCAGGTTGTGGGGACAGGGTACGACCGGGGAGCTGTTTTTT.

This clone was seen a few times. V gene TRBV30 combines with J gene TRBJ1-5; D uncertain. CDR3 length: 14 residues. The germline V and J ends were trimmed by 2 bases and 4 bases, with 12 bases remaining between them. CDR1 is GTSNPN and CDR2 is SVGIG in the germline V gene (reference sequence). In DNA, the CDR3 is TGTGCCTGGAGTAGTTCGTCGGAAAATCAGCCCCAGCATTTT. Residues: CAWSSSSENQPQHF. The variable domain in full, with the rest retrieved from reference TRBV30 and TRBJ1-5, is SQTIHQWPATLVQPVGSPLSLECTVEGTSNPNLYWYRQAAGRGLQLLFYSVGIGQISSEVPQNLSASRPQDRQFILSSKKLLLSDSGFYLCAWSSSSENQPQHFGDGTRLSIL.

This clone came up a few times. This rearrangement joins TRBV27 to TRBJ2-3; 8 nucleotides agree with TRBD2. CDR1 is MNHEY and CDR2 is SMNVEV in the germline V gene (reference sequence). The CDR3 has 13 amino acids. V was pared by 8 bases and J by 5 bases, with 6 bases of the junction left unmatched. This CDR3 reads CASYPSGGDTQYF. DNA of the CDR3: TGTGCCAGCTATCCCAGCGGGGGAGATACGCAGTATTTT.

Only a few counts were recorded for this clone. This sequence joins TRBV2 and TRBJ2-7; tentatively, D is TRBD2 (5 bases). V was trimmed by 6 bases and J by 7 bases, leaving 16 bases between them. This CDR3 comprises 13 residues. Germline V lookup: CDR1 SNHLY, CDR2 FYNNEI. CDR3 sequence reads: CASSWSTRGEQYF. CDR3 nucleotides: TGTGCCAGCAGCTGGTCCACCCGCGGGGAGCAGTACTTC.